The text below deals with one T cell receptor (beta chain). The sample is drawn from a study of CD4 and CD8 cells across lung adenocarcinoma regions. Samples came from patients with localized non-small cell lung adenocarcinoma. From the PCR reads, TCRdb called clonotypes with MiXCR, one entry per CDR3 protein. The sample has over 15,000 distinct CDR3 sequences; around 56% are singletons. Germline CDR1 reads WSHSY; CDR2 reads SAAADI. This CDR3 region has 14 residues. V gave up 0 bases and J gave up 7 bases, with 10 bases separating them. Sequences were obtained from CD8+ T cells from the center of a lung tumor. The chain couples TRBV10-2 to TRBJ2-1; D is undetermined. The TCR originated in a female donor with lung adenocarcinoma. The CD4 and CD8 labels of this study may be unreliable. CDR3 DNA sequence: TGCGCCAGCAGTGAGTCGGTCGGAAGAAATGAGCAGTTCTTC. Residues: CASSESVGRNEQFF.